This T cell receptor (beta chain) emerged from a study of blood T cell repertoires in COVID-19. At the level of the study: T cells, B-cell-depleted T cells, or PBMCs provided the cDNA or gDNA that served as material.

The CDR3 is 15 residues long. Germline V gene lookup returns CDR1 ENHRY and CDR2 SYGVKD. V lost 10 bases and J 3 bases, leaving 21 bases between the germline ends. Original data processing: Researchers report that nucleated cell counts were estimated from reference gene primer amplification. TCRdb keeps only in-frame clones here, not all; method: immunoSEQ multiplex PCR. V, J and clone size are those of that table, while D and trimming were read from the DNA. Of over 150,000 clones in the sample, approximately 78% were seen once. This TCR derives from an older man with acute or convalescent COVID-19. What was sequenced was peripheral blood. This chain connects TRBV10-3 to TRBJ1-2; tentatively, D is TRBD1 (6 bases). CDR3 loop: CASRLLQGGDYGYTF. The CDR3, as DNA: TGTGCCAGCCGACTCCTACAGGGTGGTGACTATGGCTACACCTTC.